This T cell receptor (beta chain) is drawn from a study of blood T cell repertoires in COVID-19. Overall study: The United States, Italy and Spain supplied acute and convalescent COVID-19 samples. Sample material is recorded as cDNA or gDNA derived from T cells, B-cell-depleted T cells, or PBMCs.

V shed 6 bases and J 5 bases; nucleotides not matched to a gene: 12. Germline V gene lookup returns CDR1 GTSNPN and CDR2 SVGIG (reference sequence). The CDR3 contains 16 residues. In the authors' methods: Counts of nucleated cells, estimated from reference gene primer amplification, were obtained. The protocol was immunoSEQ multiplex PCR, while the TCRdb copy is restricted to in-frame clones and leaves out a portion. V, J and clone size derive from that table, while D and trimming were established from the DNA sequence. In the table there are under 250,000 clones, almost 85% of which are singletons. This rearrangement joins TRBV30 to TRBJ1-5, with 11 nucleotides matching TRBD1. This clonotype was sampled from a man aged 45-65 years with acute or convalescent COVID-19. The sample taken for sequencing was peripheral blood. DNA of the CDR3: TGTGCCTGCGGGACAGGGGGACTTAGCGGCGATCAGCCCCAGCATTTT. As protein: CACGTGGLSGDQPQHF. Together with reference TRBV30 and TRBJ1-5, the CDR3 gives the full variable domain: SQTIHQWPATLVQPVGSPLSLECTVEGTSNPNLYWYRQAAGRGLQLLFYSVGIGQISSEVPQNLSASRPQDRQFILSSKKLLLSDSGFYLCACGTGGLSGDQPQHFGDGTRLSIL.